Each of the 10 T cell receptor beta chains below was sequenced from the same sample in a study of regulatory T cells in long-lasting Graves disease. Described time point: persistent/refractory GD, antithyroid drugs over 5 years with positive TRAb. PBMC RNA served as the TCR library source. Libraries of TCR beta came from iRepertoire HTBI primers plus Arm-PCR of CDR3 regions. TCRdb used MiXCR to reprocess the multiplex PCR reads, holding one entry per CDR3 protein. The table shows almost 350,000 distinct CDR3 sequences, with about 18% occurring only once. This specimen consisted of peripheral blood mononuclear cells (PBMCs), obtained when the disease was refractory, from a patient treated with antithyroid drugs. Receptors originate from a female donor with Graves disease.

This clonotype was seen at least ten times. The chain uses TRBV5-5 and TRBJ1-2; tentative D call: TRBD1 (5 bases). The CDR3 runs 16 residues. Germline CDR1 and CDR2: SGHKS and YYEKEE (reference sequence). The V end was cut by 0 bases, the J end by 3 bases, with 15 bases between. The CDR3 DNA follows: TGTGCCAGCAGCTTGGCCAGGGCAGGGAACTACTATGGCTACACCTTC. Translating gives CASSLARAGNYYGYTF.

This clonotype has a handful of counts. For the CDR3, the DNA is TGTGCCAGCAGCTTTCCCGGGACAGGGGGAACTAATGAAAAACTGTTTTTT. Translated, it gives CASSFPGTGGTNEKLFF. The V gene is TRBV5-4, the J gene TRBJ1-4; TRBD1 matches 11 bases. The germline gives CDR1 SGHNT, CDR2 YYREEE (reference sequence). V lost 2 bases and J lost 1; bases outside the gene matches: 4. The CDR3 contains 17 residues.

This clonotype has a handful of counts. The chain employs TRBV3-1 and TRBJ2-2; 14 bases align to TRBD2. Germline V gene data show CDR1 as LGHDT and CDR2 as YNNKEL (reference sequence). V trimming: 3 bases; J trimming: 7 bases; junction bases outside the gene matches: 7. The CDR3 spans 17 residues. The CDR3, as DNA: TGTGCCAGCAGCCAGACTCCGGGACTAGCGGGGGTCGGGGAGCTGTTTTTT. Translation: CASSQTPGLAGVGELFF. The variable domain in full, completed from reference TRBV3-1 and TRBJ2-2, reads DTAVSQTPKYLVTQMGNDKSIKCEQNLGHDTMYWYKQDSKKFLKIMFSYNNKELIINETVPNRFSPKSPDKAHLNLHINSLELGDSAVYFCASSQTPGLAGVGELFFGEGSRLTVL.

This clonotype appeared a few times. This chain uses TRBV12-3 or TRBV12-4 with TRBJ1-6; D may be TRBD1 (5 bases). This CDR3 spans 17 amino acids. V was pared by 6 bases and J by 4 bases, with 19 bases between. CDR3 coding DNA: TGTGCCAGCAGCCTCCGGGCAGGGAGGTTTTATAATTCACCCCTCCACTTT. Protein sequence: CASSLRAGRFYNSPLHF.

This chain uses TRBV15 with TRBJ2-1, with D tentatively TRBD2 (5 bases). The germline V gene has CDR1 LNHNV and CDR2 YYDKDF (reference sequence). The CDR3 is 15 amino acids. V was shortened by 2 bases and J by 7 bases, with 15 bases between the two germline ends. DNA of the CDR3: TGTGCCACCAGCAGAACCCGGGATACCAGTAATGAGCAGTTCTTC. Translating it yields CATSRTRDTSNEQFF.

The V gene is TRBV3-1, the J gene TRBJ1-5; D unclear. The V gene's germline CDR1 is LGHDT and CDR2 YNNKEL (reference sequence). The CDR3 consists of 16 residues. V was shortened by 0 bases and J by 4 bases, with 13 bases between the two germline ends. The CDR3 sequence is CASSQDAGRENQPQHF. The CDR3 DNA is TGTGCCAGCAGCCAAGATGCCGGGAGAGAAAATCAGCCCCAGCATTTT.

The table lists this clonotype with many counts. The chain is built from TRBV5-6 and TRBJ2-5; D is uncertain. The V and J ends lost 4 bases and 1 base respectively, with 14 bases between them. The CDR3 runs to 15 residues. Per the germline V gene, CDR1 is SGHDT and CDR2 is YYEEEE. CDR3 nucleotides: TGTGCCAGCAGCCCCATCGGGCCCCTCCAAGAGACCCAGTACTTC. This translates into CASSPIGPLQETQYF. Full variable domain (remainder filled in from reference TRBV5-6 and TRBJ2-5): DAGVTQSPTHLIKTRGQQVTLRCSPKSGHDTVSWYQQALGQGPQFIFQYYEEEERQRGNFPDRFSGHQFPNYSSELNVNALLLGDSALYLCASSPIGPLQETQYFGPGTRLLVL.

There are many counts of this clonotype. The J gene is TRBJ1-2, the V gene TRBV12-3 or TRBV12-4; possibly TRBD1 for D (5 bases). This CDR3 is 12 amino acids long. Trimming removed 4 bases at V and 8 bases at J, with 11 bases between. The CDR3 sequence: CASSWQGSGYTF. The CDR3 nucleotides are TGTGCCAGCAGTTGGCAGGGATCAGGCTACACCTTC.

This chain uses TRBV2 with TRBJ1-3; D is uncertain. Germline V CDR1 and CDR2: SNHLY, FYNNEI. The V end was cut by 7 bases, the J end by 0 bases, with 28 bases between. The CDR3 runs to 20 residues. CDR3 nucleotides: TGTGCCAGCACTCTAGGCGGAATTTTAGGGTCAGTCGGCTCTGGAAACACCATATATTTT. It translates to CASTLGGILGSVGSGNTIYF.

This clonotype was counted a few times. This chain connects TRBV28 to TRBJ2-3; 16 positions match TRBD2. The CDR3 consists of 18 residues. J was trimmed by 4 bases and V by 3 bases; bases with no gene match: 7. The germline gives CDR1 MDHEN, CDR2 SYDVKM. The chain's CDR3 is CASSFPLGLAGGPDTQYF. DNA for the CDR3: TGTGCCAGCAGTTTCCCCCTGGGACTAGCGGGAGGGCCAGATACGCAGTATTTT.